This TCR beta chain was recovered during a study of T cells in tumors after PD-1 blockade. Overall study context: Mean per blood sample: about 110,000 templates (about 21,000-290,000), around 34,000 unique clonotypes.

Concerning this clone: One end of the junction does not line up with germline, which may come from a read error.

The table came from immunoSEQ multiplex PCR; TCRdb's copy has only in-frame clones and leaves some out. In the table there are about 20,000 clones, more than 70% of which are singletons. Germline V gives CDR1 KGHDR, CDR2 SFDVKD. The CDR3 runs 19 residues. The chain joins TRBV24-1 to TRBJ2-1; D might be TRBD2 (7 bases). The input for sequencing was PBMCs, taken before anti-PD-1 treatment. The sequence came from a human donor with basal cell carcinoma. The chain's CDR3 is CAPSYGGAGAGSSYNEQFF. The CDR3 DNA sequence: TGTGCCCCCAGTTATGGGGGGGCGGGGGCGGGGAGCTCCTACAATGAGCAGTTCTTC.